These 4 T cell receptor beta chains were all obtained from the same sample, sequenced in a study of beta chain features in type 1 diabetes. As every portion of the isolated RNA was reverse transcribed, the sequencing read expressed TCRB transcripts. Clones were read by immunoSEQ multiplex PCR, and TCRdb kept only the in-frame ones, dropping some. Among under 300,000 clones listed, 27% were seen once. Sequencing input: central memory CD4+ T cells from blood. Every receptor here comes from a man aged 30-40 years in good health.

This chain joins TRBV19 and TRBJ1-6, with a weak D call TRBD1 (5 bases). This CDR3 contains 14 residues. V was trimmed by 8 bases and J by 8 bases, leaving 16 bases between them. CDR1 LNHDA and CDR2 SQIVND come from the germline V gene (reference sequence). This CDR3 reads CASSPPGNDSPLHF. CDR3 nucleotide sequence: TGTGCCAGTTCACCCCCAGGGAACGATTCACCCCTCCACTTT.

The chain uses TRBV7-6 and TRBJ2-7; no reliable D call. CDR3 length: 15 amino acids. CDR1 and CDR2 (germline): SGHVS, FNYEAQ. The ends were cut back, 0 bases at V and 2 bases at J, with 11 bases in the middle. The CDR3 DNA reads TGTGCCAGCAGCTTAGCGCACAGTCCAGCCTACGAGCAGTACTTC. Residues: CASSLAHSPAYEQYF.

As regards this clone: Germline and junction disagree at one end, which may indicate a read error. The chain employs TRBV7-6 and TRBJ2-1; 8 positions agree with TRBD2. Germline CDR1 reads SGHVS; CDR2 reads FNYEAQ. CDR3 length: 13 residues. CDR3 nucleotides: TGTGCCAGCAGCTCTGGAGGGGGGACTAGTAGTCTCTTC. It is translated as CASSSGGGTSSLF.

On this clone itself: At one of its ends the junction is not consistent with the germline gene, which may arise from a read error. The sample has other DNA sequences that encode this CDR3 too. The chain couples TRBV6-5 to TRBJ2-7; D gene ambiguous. The germline gives CDR1 MNHEY, CDR2 SVGAGI. This CDR3 spans 11 amino acids. Here the CDR3 DNA reads TGTGCCAGCAGTAACTCCTACGAGCAGTACTTC. It encodes CASSNSYEQYF.